Below are 5 T cell receptor beta chains sequenced from a single sample in a study of cytomegalovirus exposure and HLA in healthy donors (dated by TCRdb to the late 2010s). Library method: the immunoSEQ multiplex PCR assay. For the multiplex PCR, a mixture combining 60 forward primers for TCR Vbeta segments and 13 reverse primers for TCR Jbeta segments was used. What TCRdb holds here is the immuneACCESS table cut down to in-frame rearrangements. Part of the clones is not present; checked against another copy, under half of the missing clones reflect an unresolved V gene, and the others are unexplained. The sample records some 170,000 clones, about 80% of which are singletons. The ten biggest clones cover about 4.8% of the sample. The sequencing input was PBMCs. All receptors come from a man in his thirties or forties in good health and CMV-seronegative.

The genes are TRBV29-1 and TRBJ1-2; 8 bases line up with TRBD1. Germline V gene data show CDR1 as SQVTM and CDR2 as ANQGSEA. With V trimmed by 5 bases and J by 8 bases, 7 bases remained unmatched. The length of the CDR3 is 12 residues. For the CDR3, the DNA is TGCAGCGTTACGACAGGGGAGGGGGGCTACACCTTC. The encoded protein is CSVTTGEGGYTF.

The chain has TRBV18 and TRBJ2-3; TRBD2 agrees at 9 bases. The CDR3 totals 17 residues. Germline V lookup: CDR1 KGHSH, CDR2 LQKENI. The V segment lost 3 bases and the J segment 2 bases; nucleotides outside the gene matches: 9. Here the CDR3 reads CASSPYATSGFTDTQYF. In DNA, the CDR3 is TGTGCCAGCTCACCCTACGCCACTAGCGGGTTCACAGATACGCAGTATTTT.

This clone was recorded once. The chain joins TRBV28 to TRBJ2-5; TRBD2 might be the D (6 bases). V dropped 5 bases and J dropped 5 bases, with 18 bases sitting between them. CDR3 length equals 15 residues. The V gene's germline CDR1 is MDHEN and CDR2 SYDVKM. As DNA, the CDR3 is TGTGCCAGCAGTCCGCGGGACGAGGTAAAGGAGACCCAGTACTTC. This encodes CASSPRDEVKETQYF. Looking up the rest from reference TRBV28 and TRBJ2-5 gives the full variable domain: DVKVTQSSRYLVKRTGEKVFLECVQDMDHENMFWYRQDPGLGLRLIYFSYDVKMKEKGDIPEGYSVSREKKERFSLILESASTNQTSMYLCASSPRDEVKETQYFGPGTRLLVL.

This clone was detected once. The chain has TRBV7-9 and TRBJ1-1; a possible D gene is TRBD1 (5 bases). Trimming took 2 bases from V and 7 from J, leaving 5 bases between them. Germline V gene lookup returns CDR1 SEHNR and CDR2 FQNEAQ (reference sequence). This CDR3 spans 11 amino acids. The CDR3 nucleotides are TGTGCCAGCAGCTTACAGGGTGAAGCTTTCTTT. Protein product: CASSLQGEAFF.

This chain uses TRBV6-5 with TRBJ2-7; D possibly corresponds to TRBD1 (6 bases). CDR1 MNHEY and CDR2 SVGAGI come from the germline V gene. With 4 bases removed from V and 3 bases from J, the gap between germline ends came to 10 bases. The CDR3 runs to 13 residues. For the CDR3, the DNA is TGTGCCAGCAGTTCCGGGACATTCTACGAGCAGTACTTC. This translates into CASSSGTFYEQYF.